The following is a TCR beta chain sequence with its context. Antigen unknown. This sample stems from a study of cytomegalovirus exposure and HLA in healthy donors. Study summary: Membership in the Caucasian-associated ancestry cluster was found for about four fifths of approximately 400 genotyped donors.

Study results and limitations: An analysis done earlier found most TCR beta V segments productive about 87% or about 30% of the time. The investigators catalogued some 150 TCR beta chains as cytomegalovirus-associated. Near-uniform donor sequencing depth was presumed by presence/absence analyses.

The ends were cut back, 1 base at V and 9 bases at J, with 9 bases in the middle. CDR3 length equals 12 residues. Per germline, CDR1 KGHSH and CDR2 LQKENI. PCR was performed using 60 Vbeta and 13 Jbeta primers. TCRdb's table, derived via immunoSEQ multiplex PCR, lists solely in-frame clones and lacks some. Of under 200,000 clones listed, approximately 88% are singletons. This chain uses TRBV18 with TRBJ1-1, with a tentative D call TRBD1 (5 bases). Input material: PBMCs. This TCR came from a boy younger than 10 in good health and CMV-seronegative. For the CDR3, the DNA is TGTGCCAGCTCACCACGCACAGGCAAAGCTTTCTTT. Protein sequence: CASSPRTGKAFF.